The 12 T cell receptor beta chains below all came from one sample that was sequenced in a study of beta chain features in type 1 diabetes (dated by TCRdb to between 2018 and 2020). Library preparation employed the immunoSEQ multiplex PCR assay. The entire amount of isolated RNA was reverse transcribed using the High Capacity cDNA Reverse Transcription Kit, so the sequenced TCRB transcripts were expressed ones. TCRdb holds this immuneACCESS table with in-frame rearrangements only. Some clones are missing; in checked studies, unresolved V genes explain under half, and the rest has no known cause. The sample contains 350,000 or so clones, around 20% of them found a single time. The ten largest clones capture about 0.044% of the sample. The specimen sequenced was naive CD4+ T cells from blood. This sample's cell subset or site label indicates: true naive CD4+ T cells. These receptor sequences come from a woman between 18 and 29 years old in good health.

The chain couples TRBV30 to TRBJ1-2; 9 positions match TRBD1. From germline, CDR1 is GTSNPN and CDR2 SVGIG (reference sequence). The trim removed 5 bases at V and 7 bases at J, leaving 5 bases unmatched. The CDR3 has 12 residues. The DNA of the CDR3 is TGTGCCTGGGAACAGGGGGCAGGTGGCTACACCTTC. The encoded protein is CAWEQGAGGYTF. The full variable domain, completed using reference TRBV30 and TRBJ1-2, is SQTIHQWPATLVQPVGSPLSLECTVEGTSNPNLYWYRQAAGRGLQLLFYSVGIGQISSEVPQNLSASRPQDRQFILSSKKLLLSDSGFYLCAWEQGAGGYTFGSGTRLTVV.

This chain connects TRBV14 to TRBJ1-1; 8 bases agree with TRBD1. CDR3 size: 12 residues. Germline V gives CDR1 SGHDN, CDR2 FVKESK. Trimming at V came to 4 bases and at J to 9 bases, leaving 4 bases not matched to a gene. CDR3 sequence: CASSRQGMKAFF. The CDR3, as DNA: TGTGCCAGCAGCCGACAGGGGATGAAAGCTTTCTTT.

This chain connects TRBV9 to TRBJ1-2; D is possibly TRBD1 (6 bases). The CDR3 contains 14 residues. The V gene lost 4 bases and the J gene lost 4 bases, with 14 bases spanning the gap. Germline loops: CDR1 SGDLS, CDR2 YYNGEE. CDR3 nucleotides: TGTGCCAGCAGCAGAGAGACAGGAGTCTATGGCTACACCTTC. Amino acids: CASSRETGVYGYTF.

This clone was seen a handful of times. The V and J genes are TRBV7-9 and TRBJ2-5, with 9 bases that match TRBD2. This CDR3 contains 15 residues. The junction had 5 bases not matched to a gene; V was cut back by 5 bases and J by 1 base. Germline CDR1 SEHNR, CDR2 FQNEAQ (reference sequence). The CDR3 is CASSPIAGAQETQYF. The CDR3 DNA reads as TGTGCCAGCAGCCCGATAGCGGGGGCCCAAGAGACCCAGTACTTC.

CDR3 residues: CASSPYRTGFDTQYF. In DNA, the CDR3 is TGTGCCAGCAGCCCTTACCGGACAGGGTTTGATACGCAGTATTTT. The chain uses TRBV11-2 and TRBJ2-3; the match to TRBD1 covers 8 bases. CDR3 size: 15 residues. Per the germline V gene, CDR1 is SGHAT and CDR2 is FQNNGV. The V gene end was trimmed by 5 bases and the J gene end by 6 bases; junction bases not matched to a gene: 10.

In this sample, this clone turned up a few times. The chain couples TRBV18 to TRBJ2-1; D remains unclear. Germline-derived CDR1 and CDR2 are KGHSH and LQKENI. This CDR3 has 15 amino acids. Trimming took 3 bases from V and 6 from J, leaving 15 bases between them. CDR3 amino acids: CASSPNPPPSNEQFF. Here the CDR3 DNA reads TGTGCCAGCTCACCTAATCCTCCTCCGTCCAATGAGCAGTTCTTC.

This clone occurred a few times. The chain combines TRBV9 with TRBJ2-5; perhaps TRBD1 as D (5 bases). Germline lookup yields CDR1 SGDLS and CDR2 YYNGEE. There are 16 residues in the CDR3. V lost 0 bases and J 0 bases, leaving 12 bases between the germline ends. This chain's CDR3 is CASSVGAGKYQETQYF. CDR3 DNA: TGTGCCAGCAGCGTAGGAGCAGGGAAGTACCAAGAGACCCAGTACTTC.

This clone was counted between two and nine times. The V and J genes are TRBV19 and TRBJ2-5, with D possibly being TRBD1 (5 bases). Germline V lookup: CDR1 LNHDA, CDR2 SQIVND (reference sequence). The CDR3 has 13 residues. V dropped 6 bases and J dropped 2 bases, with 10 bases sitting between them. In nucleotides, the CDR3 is TGTGCCAGTAGCTTGACAGCTCAAGAGACCCAGTACTTC. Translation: CASSLTAQETQYF.

As DNA, the CDR3 is TGTGCCAGCAGCTTAGGCGGGGGCCCCCAAGAGACCCAGTACTTC. Translating gives CASSLGGGPQETQYF. The chain has TRBV7-9 and TRBJ2-5; possible D gene TRBD2, 7 bases. Germline values: CDR1 SEHNR, CDR2 FQNEAQ (reference sequence). The CDR3 consists of 15 residues. With 1 base removed from V and 1 base from J, the gap between germline ends came to 10 bases.

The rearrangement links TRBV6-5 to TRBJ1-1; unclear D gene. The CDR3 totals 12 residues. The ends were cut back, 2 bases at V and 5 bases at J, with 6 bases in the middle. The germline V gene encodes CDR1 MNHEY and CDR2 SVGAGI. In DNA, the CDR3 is TGTGCCAGCAGTTACGCGGGAACTGAAGCTTTCTTT. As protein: CASSYAGTEAFF.

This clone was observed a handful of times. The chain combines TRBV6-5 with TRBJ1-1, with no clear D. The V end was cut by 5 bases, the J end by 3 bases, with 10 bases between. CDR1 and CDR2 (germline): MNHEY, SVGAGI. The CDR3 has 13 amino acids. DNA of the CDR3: TGTGCCAGCAGTGGTCGGGTGGACACTGAAGCTTTCTTT. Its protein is CASSGRVDTEAFF.

Written as DNA, the CDR3 is TGTGCCAGCAGCCTCGCCCAGGGGGGTAATCAGCCCCAGCATTTT. Protein product: CASSLAQGGNQPQHF. The genes are TRBV7-9 and TRBJ1-5, with 7 bases fitting TRBD1. The CDR3 has 15 amino acids. From germline, CDR1 is SEHNR and CDR2 FQNEAQ (reference sequence). V lost 5 bases and J lost 4; bases outside the gene matches: 8.